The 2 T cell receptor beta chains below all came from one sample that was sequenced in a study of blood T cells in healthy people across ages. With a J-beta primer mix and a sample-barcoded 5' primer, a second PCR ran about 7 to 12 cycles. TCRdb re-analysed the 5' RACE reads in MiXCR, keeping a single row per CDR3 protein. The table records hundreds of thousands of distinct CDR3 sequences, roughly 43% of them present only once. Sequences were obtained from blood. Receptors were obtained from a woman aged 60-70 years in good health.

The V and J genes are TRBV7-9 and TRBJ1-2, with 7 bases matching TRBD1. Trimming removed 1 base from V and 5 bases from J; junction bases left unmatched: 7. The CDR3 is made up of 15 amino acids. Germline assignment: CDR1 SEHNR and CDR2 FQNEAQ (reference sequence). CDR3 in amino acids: CASSLGDRGSYGYTF. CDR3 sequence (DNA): TGTGCCAGCAGCTTAGGGGACAGAGGGTCTTATGGCTACACCTTC.

The CDR3 loop is CASRQQGTDTQYF. The CDR3 DNA follows: TGTGCCAGCAGACAACAGGGGACAGATACGCAGTATTTT. The chain carries TRBV2 and TRBJ2-3; 7 nucleotides agree with TRBD1. Germline values: CDR1 SNHLY, CDR2 FYNNEI. Losses at the gene ends were 6 bases for V and 3 bases for J; bases not matched to a gene: 3. The CDR3 runs to 13 residues.